The rows below give T cell receptor beta chains drawn from one sample of a study of vaccination and CD4 T cells after COVID-19. TCRdb passed the PCR reads through MiXCR, listing each CDR3 protein once. The sample shows around 13,000 distinct CDR3 sequences, about 46% of them seen only once. Their cognate antigens are unknown. Sequenced material: CD4+ T cells from blood, cultured in vitro. The receptors shown here come from a human donor who had recovered from COVID-19. Both conserved end residues are trimmed from each CDR3. Size is omitted from some rows. Given values are once, few, many or a class for expanded clones.

clone_size j_call v_call cdr3_aa
few TRBJ1-2 TRBV19 ASSIGGQSAQPLYGYT
few TRBJ2-7 TRBV20-1 SARRGTGSYEQY
few TRBJ2-7 TRBV19 ASSRTEASYEQY
. TRBJ2-1 TRBV10-3 ASSWADEQF
once TRBJ2-7 TRBV19 ASSIAGQGAGEQY
few TRBJ2-1 TRBV20-1 SARDTNRDRVDDEQF
. TRBJ1-2 TRBV6-5 ASSYPQGRGYT
few TRBJ1-5 TRBV20-1 SARGEQGNQPQH
. TRBJ2-7 TRBV5-1 ASSSDSSSYEQY
. TRBJ1-1 TRBV20-1 SAKMNTEAF
. TRBJ2-5 TRBV29-1 SAARGAKETQY